The rows below give T cell receptor beta chains drawn from one sample of a study of CD8+ T cells in alopecia areata. The repertoire was sequenced with immunoSEQ multiplex PCR; TCRdb's copy has only in-frame clones and lacks some. The repertoire has some 220,000 clones, about three fifths of them found once; the top ten carry more than 1.5%. The material was CD4+ T cells sorted from blood, obtained at week 4, from a patient treated with tofacitinib. Receptor source: a human donor with alopecia areata. Each CDR3 is given with its conserved first and last residue. A D gene is named only where the DNA matches it firmly. Size is omitted from some rows. Given values are once, few, many or a class for expanded clones.

v_call	j_call	clone_size	d_call	cdr3_nt	cdr3_aa
TRBV4-3	TRBJ2-7	.	TRBD2	TGCGCCAGCAGCCAAGCAAGACTAGCAGGCGAGCAGTACTTC	CASSQARLAGEQYF
TRBV2	TRBJ1-5	.	.	TGTGCCAGCACCAGAGATGTCACGAAGCCCCAGCATTTT	CASTRDVTKPQHF
TRBV6-5	TRBJ2-2	.	.	TGTGCCAGCAGTTACTCGGACGGGGTAACCGGGGAGCTGTTTTTT	CASSYSDGVTGELFF
TRBV7-9	TRBJ2-4	few	TRBD1	TGTGCCAGCAGCTCGGACAGGGGGCAGACCGCCAATAACATTCAGTACTTC	CASSSDRGQTANNIQYF
TRBV11-2	TRBJ1-2	.	.	TGTGCCAGCAGCCGTGGGCAGTCTACTGGCTACACCTTC	CASSRGQSTGYTF
TRBV10-3	TRBJ1-2	few	.	TGTGCCATCAGTGAGTCTCCCGCCGGAGGCTACACCTTC	CAISESPAGGYTF
TRBV7-9	TRBJ2-3	.	.	TGTGCCAGCAGCTTTCAGGATCTAGGGGATACGCAGTATTTT	CASSFQDLGDTQYF
TRBV20-1	TRBJ1-4	.	.	TGCAGTGCTAGATGGGGGGAAAAACTGTTTTTT	CSARWGEKLFF
TRBV5-1	TRBJ1-2	.	.	TGCGCCAGCAGCCCGGACGGTTATGGCTACACCTTC	CASSPDGYGYTF
TRBV5-1	TRBJ1-2	few	.	TGCGCCAGCAGCTTGGCTGGGGATGGCTACACCTTC	CASSLAGDGYTF
TRBV4-1	TRBJ1-1	.	.	TGCGCCAGCAGCCAAGGGAGGGTGAACACTGAAGCTTTCTTT	CASSQGRVNTEAFF
TRBV4-1	TRBJ1-5	.	.	TGCGCCAGCAGCCAAGATGGGGCAAAGGGTCAGCCCCAGCATTTT	CASSQDGAKGQPQHF
TRBV13	TRBJ2-7	once	.	TGTGCCAGCAGCTCCCTGTCCCGGGCTTTGGACGAGCAGTACTTC	CASSSLSRALDEQYF
TRBV29-1	TRBJ1-2	.	TRBD1	TGCAGCGTTGGGGGTTCGGGACAGAGAGGCTACACCTTC	CSVGGSGQRGYTF
TRBV30	TRBJ1-1	.	.	TGTGCCTGGAGGGCTCCGGGACTATGGGCTTTCTTT	CAWRAPGLWAFF
TRBV4-3	TRBJ1-6	few	TRBD1	TGCGCCAGCAGCCCGACAGGGGACGGTTCGCCCCTCCACTTT	CASSPTGDGSPLHF
TRBV30	TRBJ2-1	.	TRBD2	TGTGCCTGGAGTGTACGGGAGGGGCCCCCCTACAATGAGCAGTTCTTC	CAWSVREGPPYNEQFF
TRBV7-2	TRBJ1-2	many	TRBD1	TGTGCCAGCGGACACAGGGGAGGTGGCTACACCTTC	CASGHRGGGYTF
TRBV4-1	TRBJ1-2	.	.	TGCGCCAGCAGCCAAGATGCGACATATGGCTACACCTTC	CASSQDATYGYTF
TRBV9	TRBJ2-7	.	.	TGTGCCAGCAGCGTAGTGCCGGGCGGCGAGCAGTACTTC	CASSVVPGGEQYF
TRBV9	TRBJ1-6	.	.	TGTGCCAGCAGCGTAGGAGTCCCCAATTCACCCCTCCACTTT	CASSVGVPNSPLHF
TRBV9	TRBJ1-4	.	.	TGTGCCAGCAGCTCGACAGCAACTAATGAAAAACTGTTTTTT	CASSSTATNEKLFF
TRBV9	TRBJ2-5	.	TRBD2	TGTGCCAGCAGCGTAGCTACCGGGGGGGCGGAGACCCAGTACTTC	CASSVATGGAETQYF
TRBV7-9	TRBJ1-1	.	.	TGTGCCAGCACCCTCGCAGGGGTCAACACTGAAGCTTTCTTT	CASTLAGVNTEAFF
TRBV29-1	TRBJ2-3	.	.	TGCAGCGCGGGCCCCCGCCGGCCTAGCACAGATACGCAGTATTTT	CSAGPRRPSTDTQYF
TRBV2	TRBJ2-4	.	.	TGTGCCAGCAGGGGCCGTTCTGGTTTTAAAAACATTCAGTACTTC	CASRGRSGFKNIQYF
TRBV29-1	TRBJ2-1	.	TRBD1	TGCAGCGGGGACAGGGCTAATGAGCAGTTCTTC	CSGDRANEQFF
TRBV15	TRBJ2-3	.	.	TGTGCCACCAGTTCCACAGATACGCAGTATTTT	CATSSTDTQYF
TRBV2	TRBJ1-4	few	.	TGTGCCAGCATAAGCAACGTCCGAGAAAAACTGTTTTTT	CASISNVREKLFF
TRBV29-1	TRBJ1-1	once	.	TGCAGCGTTGGAGGATCCAGGGCGATGAACACTGAAGCTTTCTTT	CSVGGSRAMNTEAFF
TRBV29-1	TRBJ2-3	few	TRBD2	TGCAGCGTTGGGTCTAGCGGGCGCACAGATACGCAGTATTTT	CSVGSSGRTDTQYF
TRBV7-2	TRBJ2-5	.	.	TGTGCCAGCAGCTTAGGAGGGGCGCTCCTCCCGACCCAGTACTTC	CASSLGGALLPTQYF
TRBV7-3	TRBJ2-6	.	.	TGTGCCAGCAGCAAGACGGCAGGGTCTGGGGCCAACGTCCTGACTTTC	CASSKTAGSGANVLTF
TRBV4-3	TRBJ1-6	.	.	TGCGCCAGCAGCCAAGATACACGGGTGGGGAATTCACCCCTCCACTTT	CASSQDTRVGNSPLHF
TRBV10-3	TRBJ1-2	few	TRBD1	TGTGCCATCAGTGCGACGGGACAGTTCGATGGCTACACCTTC	CAISATGQFDGYTF
TRBV5-1	TRBJ1-1	few	.	TGCGCCAGCAGCACCCAGGGACCGCCGAACACTGAAGCTTTCTTT	CASSTQGPPNTEAFF
TRBV19	TRBJ1-6	few	.	TGTGCCACTGGGGCCAGGAACGGTTCACCCCTCCACTTT	CATGARNGSPLHF
TRBV29-1	TRBJ1-2	once	.	TGCAGCGTTTGGGCAGGGGACTATGGCTACACCTTC	CSVWAGDYGYTF
TRBV30	TRBJ1-5	.	.	TGTGCCTGGAGTCTTGGGTTGTATCAGCCCCAGCATTTT	CAWSLGLYQPQHF
TRBV27	TRBJ1-6	.	.	TGTGCCAGCAGTTCCACAGAGTATTCACCCCTCCACTTT	CASSSTEYSPLHF
TRBV29-1	TRBJ2-7	few	.	TGCAGCGTTGCGGGGGCCACCGTATCCTACGAGCAGTACTTC	CSVAGATVSYEQYF
TRBV5-1	TRBJ1-1	few	TRBD1	TGCGCCAGCAGCACAGGGTCACAGGGGCCGAACACTGAAGCTTTCTTT	CASSTGSQGPNTEAFF
TRBV4-3	TRBJ1-5	.	.	TGCGCCAGCAGCCAAGATAAGGCTAGCAATCAGCCCCAGCATTTT	CASSQDKASNQPQHF
TRBV2	TRBJ2-2	.	.	TGTGCCAGCACTAGACAGTTAAACACCGGGGAGCTGTTTTTT	CASTRQLNTGELFF
TRBV2	TRBJ2-3	few	.	TGTGCCAGCAGTGAAAACACAGATACGCAGTATTTT	CASSENTDTQYF
TRBV19	TRBJ1-1	.	.	TGTGCCAGTAGTACCCTATTGAACACTGAAGCTTTCTTT	CASSTLLNTEAFF
TRBV28	TRBJ2-7	.	TRBD2	TGTGCCAGCAGTTTACGGGGGGGCGAGCAGTACTTC	CASSLRGGEQYF
TRBV7-9	TRBJ2-3	.	.	TGTGCCAGCAGCTTAGCGGGCTCAGATACGCAGTATTTT	CASSLAGSDTQYF
TRBV2	TRBJ2-1	few	.	TGTGCCGGGACTGGACAGACGAGCTCCTACAATGAGCAGTTCTTC	CAGTGQTSSYNEQFF
TRBV5-4	TRBJ2-7	.	.	TGTGCCAGCAGCAAACGGGACATTTCCTACGAGCAGTACTTC	CASSKRDISYEQYF
TRBV29-1	TRBJ2-1	.	.	TGCAGCGTTGTAGTAGGGAACAATGAGCAGTTCTTC	CSVVVGNNEQFF